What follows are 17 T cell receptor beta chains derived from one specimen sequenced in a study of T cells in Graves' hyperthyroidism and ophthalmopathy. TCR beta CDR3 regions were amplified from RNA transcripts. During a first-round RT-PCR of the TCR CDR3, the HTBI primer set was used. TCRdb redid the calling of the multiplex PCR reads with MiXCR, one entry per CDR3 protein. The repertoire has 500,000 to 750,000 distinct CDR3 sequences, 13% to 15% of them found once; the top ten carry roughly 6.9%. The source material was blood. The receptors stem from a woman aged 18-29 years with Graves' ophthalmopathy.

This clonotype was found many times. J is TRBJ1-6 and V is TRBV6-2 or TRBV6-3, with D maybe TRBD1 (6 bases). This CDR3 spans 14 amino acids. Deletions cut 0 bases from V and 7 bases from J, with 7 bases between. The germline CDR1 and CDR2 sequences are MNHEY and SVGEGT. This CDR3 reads CASSYSDRNSPLHF. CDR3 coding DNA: TGTGCCAGCAGTTACTCGGACAGAAATTCACCCCTCCACTTT.

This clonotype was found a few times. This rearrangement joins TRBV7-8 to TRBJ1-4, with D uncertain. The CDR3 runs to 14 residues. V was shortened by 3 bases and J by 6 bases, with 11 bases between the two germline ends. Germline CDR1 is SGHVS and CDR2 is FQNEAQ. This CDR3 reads CASSLRRVDEKLFF. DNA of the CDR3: TGTGCCAGCAGCTTGAGGAGGGTGGATGAAAAACTGTTTTTT.

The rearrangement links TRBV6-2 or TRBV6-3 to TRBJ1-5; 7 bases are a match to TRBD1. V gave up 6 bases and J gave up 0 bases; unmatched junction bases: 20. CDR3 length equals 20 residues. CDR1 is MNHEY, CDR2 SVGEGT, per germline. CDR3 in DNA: TGTGCCAGCAGGGAGCCCCCGGGGACAGCTCAAGGGTATAGCAATCAGCCCCAGCATTTT. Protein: CASREPPGTAQGYSNQPQHF.

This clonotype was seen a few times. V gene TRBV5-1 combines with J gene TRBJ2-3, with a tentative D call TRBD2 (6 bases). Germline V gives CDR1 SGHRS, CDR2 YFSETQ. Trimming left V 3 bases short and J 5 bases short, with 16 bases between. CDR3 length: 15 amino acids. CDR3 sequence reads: CASSSGTPAVDTQYF. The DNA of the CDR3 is TGCGCCAGCAGCTCCGGGACTCCTGCCGTAGATACGCAGTATTTT.

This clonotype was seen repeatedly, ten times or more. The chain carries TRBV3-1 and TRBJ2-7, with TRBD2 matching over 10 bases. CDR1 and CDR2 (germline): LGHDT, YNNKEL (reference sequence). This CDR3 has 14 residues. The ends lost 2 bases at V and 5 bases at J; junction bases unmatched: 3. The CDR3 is CASSQPSGRNEQYF. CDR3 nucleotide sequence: TGTGCCAGCAGCCAACCTAGCGGGAGAAACGAGCAGTACTTC.

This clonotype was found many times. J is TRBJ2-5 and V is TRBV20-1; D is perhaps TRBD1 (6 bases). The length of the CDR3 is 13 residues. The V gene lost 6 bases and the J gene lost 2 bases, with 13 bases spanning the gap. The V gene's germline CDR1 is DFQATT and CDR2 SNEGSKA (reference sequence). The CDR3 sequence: CSAAGQPQETQYF. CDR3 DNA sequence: TGCAGTGCCGCCGGACAGCCTCAAGAGACCCAGTACTTC.

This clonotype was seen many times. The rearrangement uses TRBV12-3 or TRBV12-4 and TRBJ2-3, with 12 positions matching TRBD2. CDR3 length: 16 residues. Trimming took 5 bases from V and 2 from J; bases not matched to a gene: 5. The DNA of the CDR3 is TGTGCCAGCAGTCCCGGGACTAGCGGGTTCACAGATACGCAGTATTTT. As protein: CASSPGTSGFTDTQYF.

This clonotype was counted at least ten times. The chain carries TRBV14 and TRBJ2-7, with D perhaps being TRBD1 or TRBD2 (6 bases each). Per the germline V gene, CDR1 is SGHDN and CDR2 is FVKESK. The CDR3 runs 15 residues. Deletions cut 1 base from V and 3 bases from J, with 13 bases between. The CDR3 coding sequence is TGTGCCAGCAGCCAAGGATGGGGGGCCGTCTACGAGCAGTACTTC. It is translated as CASSQGWGAVYEQYF.

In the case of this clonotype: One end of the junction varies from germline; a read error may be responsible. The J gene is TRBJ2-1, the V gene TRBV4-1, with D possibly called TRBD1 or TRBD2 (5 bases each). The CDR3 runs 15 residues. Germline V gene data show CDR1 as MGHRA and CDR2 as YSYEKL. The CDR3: CTSSQEGPTNNEQFF. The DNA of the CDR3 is TGCACCAGCAGCCAAGAGGGGCCTACGAACAATGAGCAGTTCTTC.

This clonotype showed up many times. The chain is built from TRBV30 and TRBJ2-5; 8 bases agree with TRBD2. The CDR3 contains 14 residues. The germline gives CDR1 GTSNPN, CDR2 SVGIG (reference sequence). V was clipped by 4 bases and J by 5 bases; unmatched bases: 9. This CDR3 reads CAWTDGGARETQYF. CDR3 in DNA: TGTGCCTGGACCGACGGGGGGGCGAGGGAGACCCAGTACTTC. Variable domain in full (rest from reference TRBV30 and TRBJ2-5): SQTIHQWPATLVQPVGSPLSLECTVEGTSNPNLYWYRQAAGRGLQLLFYSVGIGQISSEVPQNLSASRPQDRQFILSSKKLLLSDSGFYLCAWTDGGARETQYFGPGTRLLVL.

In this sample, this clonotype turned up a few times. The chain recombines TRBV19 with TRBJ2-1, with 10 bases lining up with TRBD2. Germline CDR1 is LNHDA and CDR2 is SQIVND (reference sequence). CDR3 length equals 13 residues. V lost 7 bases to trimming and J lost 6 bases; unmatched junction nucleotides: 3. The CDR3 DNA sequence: TGTGCCAGTACCGGGACTAGCGTCAATGAGCAGTTCTTC. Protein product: CASTGTSVNEQFF.

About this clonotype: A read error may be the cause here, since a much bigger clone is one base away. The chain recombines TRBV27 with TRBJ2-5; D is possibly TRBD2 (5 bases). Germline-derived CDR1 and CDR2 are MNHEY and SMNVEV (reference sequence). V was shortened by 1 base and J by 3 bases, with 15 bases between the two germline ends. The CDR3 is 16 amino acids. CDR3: CASSLFRYPGKETQYF. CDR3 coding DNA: TGTGCCAGCAGTTTATTTAGGTACCCGGGGAAAGAGACCCAGTACTTC.

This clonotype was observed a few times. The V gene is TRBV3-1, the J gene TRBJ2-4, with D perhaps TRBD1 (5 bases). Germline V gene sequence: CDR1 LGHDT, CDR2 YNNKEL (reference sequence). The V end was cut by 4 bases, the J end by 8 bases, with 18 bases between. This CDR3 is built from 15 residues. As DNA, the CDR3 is TGTGCCAGCAGCCTCCGGCCGAATTCCAGGGACATTCAGTACTTC. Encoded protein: CASSLRPNSRDIQYF.

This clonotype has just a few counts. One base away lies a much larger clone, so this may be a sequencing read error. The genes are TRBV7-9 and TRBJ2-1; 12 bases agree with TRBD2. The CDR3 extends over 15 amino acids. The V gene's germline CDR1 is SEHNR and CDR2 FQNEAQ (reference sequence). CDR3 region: CANSPWTSGNDEQFF. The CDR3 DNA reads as TGTGCCAACAGCCCATGGACTAGCGGGAACGATGAGCAGTTCTTC.

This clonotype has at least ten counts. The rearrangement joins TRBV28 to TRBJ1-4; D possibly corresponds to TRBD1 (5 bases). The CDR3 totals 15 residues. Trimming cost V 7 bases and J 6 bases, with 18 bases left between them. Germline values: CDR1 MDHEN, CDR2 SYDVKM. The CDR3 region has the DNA TGTGCCAGCACCAACCTGTGGGGGACCTATGAAAAACTGTTTTTT. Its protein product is CASTNLWGTYEKLFF.

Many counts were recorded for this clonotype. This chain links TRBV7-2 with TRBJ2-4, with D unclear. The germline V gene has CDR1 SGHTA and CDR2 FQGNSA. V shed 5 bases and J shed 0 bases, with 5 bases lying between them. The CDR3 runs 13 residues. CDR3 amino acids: CASSQLAKNIQYF. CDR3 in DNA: TGTGCCAGCAGCCAGCTAGCCAAAAACATTCAGTACTTC.

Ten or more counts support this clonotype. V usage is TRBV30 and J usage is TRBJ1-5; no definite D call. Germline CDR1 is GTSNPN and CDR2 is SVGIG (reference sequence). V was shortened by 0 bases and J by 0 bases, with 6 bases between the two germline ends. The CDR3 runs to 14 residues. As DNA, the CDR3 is TGTGCCTGGAGTGTACTAGATAGCAATCAGCCCCAGCATTTT. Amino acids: CAWSVLDSNQPQHF. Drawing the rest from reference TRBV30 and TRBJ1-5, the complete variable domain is SQTIHQWPATLVQPVGSPLSLECTVEGTSNPNLYWYRQAAGRGLQLLFYSVGIGQISSEVPQNLSASRPQDRQFILSSKKLLLSDSGFYLCAWSVLDSNQPQHFGDGTRLSIL.